The rows below give T cell receptor beta chains drawn from one sample of a study of blood T cell repertoires in COVID-19. Sequencing used immunoSEQ multiplex PCR; TCRdb keeps in-frame clones, though not all of them. Found here are 130,000 or so clones, about 89% of them singletons; the top ten hold roughly 18%. The sample consisted of peripheral blood. These receptor sequences come from a man aged 50 to 60 with active or convalescent COVID-19. Each CDR3 is given with its conserved first and last residue. D genes are given only for firm matches. Size is omitted from some rows. Given values are once, few, many or a class for expanded clones.

>NA|TRBV9|NA|TRBJ1-6
TGTGCCAGCAGCGAGGGACACCCTTCACCCCTCCACTTT
CASSEGHPSPLHF
>NA|TRBV19|NA|TRBJ1-6
TGTGCCACCGCGGAGGGCTATAATTCACCCCTCCACTTT
CATAEGYNSPLHF
>TRBD1|TRBV29-1|NA|TRBJ1-4
TGCAGCGTGGGACAGGGGGCATCAAAACTGTTTTTT
CSVGQGASKLFF
>TRBD1|TRBV3-1/TRBV3-2|NA|TRBJ2-7
TGTGCCAGCAGCCCGACCGGGACAGGGTTCTACGAGCAGTACTTC
CASSPTGTGFYEQYF
>TRBD1|TRBV4-1|once|TRBJ2-2
TGCGCCAGCAGCCAAGATCTTGGAGCAACAGGGGGCAATTTGGCCGGGGAGCTGTTTTTT
CASSQDLGATGGNLAGELFF
>NA|TRBV30|once|TRBJ2-3
TGTGCCTGGACACAGGGCGGCACAGATACGCAGTATTTT
CAWTQGGTDTQYF
>TRBD1|TRBV11-2|NA|TRBJ1-1
TGTGCCAGCAGCTTAGTGGACAGGGATAGGTCTGAAGCTTTCTTT
CASSLVDRDRSEAFF
>TRBD1|TRBV28|once|TRBJ2-3
TGTGCCAGCACCGGACAGGGAAATATAAATACGCAGTATTTT
CASTGQGNINTQYF
>TRBD1|TRBV10-1|few|TRBJ2-2
TGCGCCAGCAGTGAGGGACAGGCGAACACCGGGGAGCTGTTTTTT
CASSEGQANTGELFF
>TRBD2|TRBV19|once|TRBJ2-5
TGTGCCAGTAGTCTAGCGGGAGGATCAGAGACCCAGTACTTC
CASSLAGGSETQYF
>TRBD2|TRBV5-8|NA|TRBJ2-1
TGTGCCAGCAGCTCAAAGGGACTAGCGGGGGTACCCTACAATGAGCAGTTCTTC
CASSSKGLAGVPYNEQFF
>TRBD2|TRBV19|NA|TRBJ2-3
TGTGCCAGTAGTCCCCAGACGGTAGCGGGGGGCACAGATACGCAGTATTTT
CASSPQTVAGGTDTQYF
>TRBD2|TRBV10-1|once|TRBJ2-2
TGCGCCAGCAGTGATGCGGGGGGGCCCGGGGAGCTGTTTTTT
CASSDAGGPGELFF
>TRBD2|TRBV3-1/TRBV3-2|NA|TRBJ2-7
TGTGCCAGCAGCCCGACTAGCGGGAGTCGGTGGCAGTACTTC
CASSPTSGSRWQYF
>NA|TRBV27|NA|TRBJ2-1
TGTGCCAGCAGTCAAGGACTAAGCTCCTACAATGAGCAGTTCTTC
CASSQGLSSYNEQFF
>NA|TRBV3-1/TRBV3-2|NA|TRBJ1-2
TGTGCCAGCAGCCAAGATCCTCTAGGCTACACCTTC
CASSQDPLGYTF
>NA|TRBV3-1/TRBV3-2|NA|TRBJ1-2
TGTGCCAGCAGCCAATCACAGGGTGGCTACACCTTC
CASSQSQGGYTF
>NA|TRBV6-5|NA|TRBJ1-2
TGTGCCAGCAGACCCATACAGGGTAGTCGTGGCTACACCTTC
CASRPIQGSRGYTF
>NA|TRBV11-3|NA|TRBJ2-4
TGTGCCAGCAGCTTAGCTAGTGGACTAGCCAAAAACATTCAGTACTTC
CASSLASGLAKNIQYF
>NA|TRBV28|NA|TRBJ1-6
TGTGCCAGCAGTCCGAGACCGGGGACAAGCTCCTATAATTCACCCCTCCACTTT
CASSPRPGTSSYNSPLHF
>TRBD2|TRBV5-6|NA|TRBJ2-1
TGTGCCAGCAGACCGGGACTAGGGGGCTACAATGAGCAGTTCTTC
CASRPGLGGYNEQFF
>TRBD2|TRBV12-5|once|TRBJ2-7
TGTGCTAGTGGTTACTGGGAGGGGGAGCAGTACTTC
CASGYWEGEQYF
>NA|TRBV11-2|once|TRBJ2-1
TGTGCCAGCAGCCCTGGCCCCAACAATGAGCAGTTCTTC
CASSPGPNNEQFF
>NA|TRBV5-1|NA|TRBJ2-2
TGCGCCAGCAGCTTGGGCCAGCGTGCCGGGGAGCTGTTTTTT
CASSLGQRAGELFF
>NA|TRBV5-1|NA|TRBJ2-3
TGCGCCAGCAGCGGCTGGGGTAGCGGAGGCGGCGGCACAGATACGCAGTATTTT
CASSGWGSGGGGTDTQYF
>NA|TRBV7-6|NA|TRBJ2-7
TGTGCCAGCAGCCCGCAGGGGCCCTCTTACGAGCAGTACTTC
CASSPQGPSYEQYF
>TRBD2|TRBV5-8|NA|TRBJ2-1
TGTGCCAGCAGCAGACTAGCGGCCAGCTCCTACAATGAGCAGTTCTTC
CASSRLAASSYNEQFF
>NA|TRBV5-1|NA|TRBJ1-3
TGCGCCAGCAGCTTTGACGACAACAGAAACACCATATATTTT
CASSFDDNRNTIYF
>NA|TRBV5-6|NA|TRBJ2-1
TGTGCCAGCAGCTTCCAGGGAGGAAGTTCCTACAATGAGCAGTTCTTC
CASSFQGGSSYNEQFF
>NA|TRBV5-4|NA|TRBJ1-6
TGTGCCAGCAGCTACCGGGACACTAAAAATTCACCCCTCCACTTT
CASSYRDTKNSPLHF
>NA|TRBV19|NA|TRBJ2-7
TGTGCCAGTAGTATAGTGGAGGCGGGCGAGCAGTACTTC
CASSIVEAGEQYF
>NA|TRBV5-6|once|TRBJ1-5
TGTGCCAGCAGCTGGGCGACAGACCCTAATCAGCCCCAGCATTTT
CASSWATDPNQPQHF
>NA|TRBV10-3|NA|TRBJ1-1
TGTGCCATCAGTGATGTGACAGAGAACACTGAAGCTTTCTTT
CAISDVTENTEAFF
>TRBD2|TRBV6-1|NA|TRBJ2-1
TGTGCCAGCAGTGAGCGGGCGGGAGATACTGCACTCAATGAGCAGTTCTTC
CASSERAGDTALNEQFF
>NA|TRBV21-1|NA|TRBJ1-5
TGTGCCAAAATGAGGACAGTGAACTATAGCAATCAGCCCCAGCATTTT
CAKMRTVNYSNQPQHF
>TRBD1|TRBV27|NA|TRBJ2-7
TGTGCCAGCAGCGAAAGAAGGGGGCAAGACGAGCAGTACTTC
CASSERRGQDEQYF
>TRBD1|TRBV2|NA|TRBJ2-5
TGTGCCAGCGTCCGACAGGGGGCAGCGGAGACCCAGTACTTC
CASVRQGAAETQYF
>NA|TRBV7-2|NA|TRBJ2-1
TGTGCCAGCAGCTTAGTACCGGGAAAGAGCTCCTACAATGAGCAGTTCTTC
CASSLVPGKSSYNEQFF
>TRBD2|TRBV5-1|NA|TRBJ2-1
TGCGCCAGCAGCTATGGGACTAGCGGGACATTGAGCTCCTACAATGAGCAGTTCTTC
CASSYGTSGTLSSYNEQFF
>TRBD1|TRBV4-1|NA|TRBJ1-2
TGCGCCAGCAGCCAGAGGACAGGGGGTAACTATGGCTACACCTTC
CASSQRTGGNYGYTF
>NA|TRBV6-2/TRBV6-3|NA|TRBJ1-5
TGTGCCAGCAGTAGAGTGCGCAATCAGCCCCAGCATTTT
CASSRVRNQPQHF
>NA|TRBV2|NA|TRBJ2-7
TGTGCCAGCAGTGAAGAGGCCAGGGTAATCGACGAGCAGTACTTC
CASSEEARVIDEQYF
>NA|TRBV6-5|NA|TRBJ1-5
TGTGCCAGCAGTTCGCGACAGGTGGCAAATCAGCCCCAGCATTTT
CASSSRQVANQPQHF
>NA|TRBV28|once|TRBJ2-4
TGTGCCAGCAGTCGCCCCGGTGGGGGGGCCAAAAACATTCAGTACTTC
CASSRPGGGAKNIQYF
>NA|TRBV21-1|once|TRBJ2-7
TGTGCCAGCAGCAAAGCGGGACAGGAGGGGTACGAGCAGTACTTC
CASSKAGQEGYEQYF
>TRBD1|TRBV19|NA|TRBJ1-5
TGTGCCAGTAGTACGGACAGGGTATCCGGCAATCAGCCCCAGCATTTT
CASSTDRVSGNQPQHF
>TRBD1|TRBV7-2|NA|TRBJ2-1
TGTGCCAGCAGCTTATCTTCTGGCTCTGGGACAGGGGGCCGGAATGAGCAGTTCTTC
CASSLSSGSGTGGRNEQFF
>NA|TRBV5-4|NA|TRBJ1-5
TGTGCCAGCAGCTTTATTTCACGGGTTAATAGCAATCAGCCCCAGCATTTT
CASSFISRVNSNQPQHF